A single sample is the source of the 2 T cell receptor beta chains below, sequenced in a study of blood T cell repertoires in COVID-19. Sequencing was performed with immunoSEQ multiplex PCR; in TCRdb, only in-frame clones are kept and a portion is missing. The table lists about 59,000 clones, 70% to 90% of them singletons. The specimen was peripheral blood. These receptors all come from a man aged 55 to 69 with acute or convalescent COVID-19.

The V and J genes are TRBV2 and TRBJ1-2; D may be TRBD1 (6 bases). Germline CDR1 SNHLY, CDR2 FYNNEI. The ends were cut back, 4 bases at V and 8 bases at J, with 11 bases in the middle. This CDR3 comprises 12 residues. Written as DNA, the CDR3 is TGTGCCAGCAGTGGGACAGTAAAGGGCTACACCTTC. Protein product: CASSGTVKGYTF.

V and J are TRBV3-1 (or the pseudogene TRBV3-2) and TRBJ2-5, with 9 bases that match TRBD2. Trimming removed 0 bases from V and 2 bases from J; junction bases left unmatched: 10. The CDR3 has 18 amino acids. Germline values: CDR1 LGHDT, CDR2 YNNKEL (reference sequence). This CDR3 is CASSQESGGLAMQETQYF. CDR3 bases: TGTGCCAGCAGCCAAGAATCAGGAGGACTAGCGATGCAAGAGACCCAGTACTTC.